One sample yielded the 28 T cell receptor beta chains listed below, sequenced in a study of OX40 agonist ivuxolimab in advanced cancers. Generated by immunoSEQ multiplex PCR, the TCRdb table keeps only in-frame clones and is missing some. The table lists approximately 76,000 clones, about 92% of them singletons. The sample in question was CD4+ or CD8+ T cells sorted from blood, obtained in a trial of the OX40 agonist ivuxolimab. These receptor sequences come from an adult with an advanced solid tumor such as melanoma, head and neck, liver or kidney cancer.

This clone was observed a single time. J is TRBJ2-1 and V is TRBV7-6; 11 bases match TRBD1. The CDR3 has 15 amino acids. The germline V gene encodes CDR1 SGHVS and CDR2 FNYEAQ. With V trimmed by 5 bases and J by 5 bases, 5 bases remained unmatched. The CDR3 here is CASSPGTGGDNEQFF. For the CDR3, the DNA is TGTGCCAGCAGCCCCGGGACAGGGGGGGACAATGAGCAGTTCTTC.

This clone has more than one count but fewer than ten. The chain employs TRBV5-4 and TRBJ1-2; D gene unclear. From germline, CDR1 is SGHNT and CDR2 YYREEE (reference sequence). This CDR3 is 15 amino acids long. Trimming shortened V by 0 bases and J by 4 bases, and 13 bases separated the two germline ends. The CDR3 DNA is TGTGCCAGCAGCTTGGGGGGAGGCAGTCCCTATGGCTACACCTTC. As protein: CASSLGGGSPYGYTF.

This clone is a singleton in its sample. This chain connects TRBV19 to TRBJ2-7, with D perhaps matching TRBD2 (5 bases). The CDR3 spans 12 residues. The V and J ends lost 1 base and 4 bases respectively, with 5 bases between them. The germline V gene encodes CDR1 LNHDA and CDR2 SQIVND (reference sequence). The chain's CDR3 is CASSIAGYEQYF. The CDR3 DNA reads as TGTGCCAGTAGTATAGCGGGGTACGAGCAGTACTTC.

The rearrangement links TRBV13 to TRBJ1-1, with a weak D call TRBD1 (6 bases). CDR3 length: 12 amino acids. Trimming removed 3 bases from V and 5 bases from J, with 7 bases in between. CDR1 PRHDT and CDR2 FYEKMQ come from the germline V gene (reference sequence). The CDR3 protein is CASSFRGTEAFF. Written as DNA, the CDR3 is TGTGCCAGCAGCTTTAGGGGGACTGAAGCTTTCTTT.

As regards this clone: The sample contains more than one DNA sequence encoding this CDR3. In nucleotides, the CDR3 is TGTGCCAGTAGCGCGGGGAGCTCCTACGAGCAGTACTTC. As protein: CASSAGSSYEQYF. This chain connects TRBV19 to TRBJ2-7; possible D gene TRBD2, 6 bases. V gave up 6 bases and J gave up 0 bases, with 9 bases separating them. The V gene's germline CDR1 is LNHDA and CDR2 SQIVND (reference sequence). This CDR3 comprises 13 residues.

This chain uses TRBV4-1 with TRBJ2-1, with 7 nucleotides matching TRBD1. V shed 3 bases and J 3 bases; nucleotides not matched to a gene: 8. The CDR3 has 16 residues. Germline CDR1 and CDR2: MGHRA and YSYEKL. The DNA for the CDR3 is TGCGCCAGCAGCCACCACCCCGGGACAGACTACAATGAGCAGTTCTTC. Protein: CASSHHPGTDYNEQFF.

This chain joins TRBV11-2 and TRBJ1-2, with 7 bases matching TRBD1. The V and J ends lost 6 bases and 4 bases, in that order; junction bases with no gene match: 11. CDR1 SGHAT and CDR2 FQNNGV come from the germline V gene. The CDR3 has 15 amino acids. The CDR3 DNA reads as TGTGCCAGCAGTTTCTGGGGGGCAGGGGGCTATGGCTACACCTTC. Protein sequence: CASSFWGAGGYGYTF.

CDR3 bases: TGCAGCGTTAAGACGGGGCCTTATAATTCACCCCTCCACTTT. Protein sequence: CSVKTGPYNSPLHF. The genes are TRBV29-1 and TRBJ1-6, with a tentative D call TRBD1 (5 bases). V gave up 5 bases and J gave up 4 bases, with 12 bases separating them. The CDR3 totals 14 residues. Germline CDR1 reads SQVTM; CDR2 reads ANQGSEA.

The rearrangement joins TRBV4-1 to TRBJ2-7; 8 nucleotides align to TRBD1. This CDR3 contains 15 residues. Losses at the gene ends were 1 base for V and 0 bases for J; bases not matched to a gene: 2. CDR1 and CDR2 from the germline V gene are MGHRA and YSYEKL. The CDR3 is CASSQVTGGSYEQYF. The DNA of the CDR3 is TGCGCCAGCAGCCAAGTCACAGGGGGCTCCTACGAGCAGTACTTC.

V gene TRBV7-8 combines with J gene TRBJ2-7; D may be TRBD1 (6 bases). The V end lost 4 bases, the J end lost 1 base, and 14 bases lay between the germline ends. The CDR3 length is 15 residues. The germline V gene has CDR1 SGHVS and CDR2 FQNEAQ. DNA for the CDR3: TGTGCCAGCAGCTCGCGGCAGGGGAGTTCCTACGAGCAGTACTTC. Translation gives CASSSRQGSSYEQYF.

This rearrangement joins TRBV13 to TRBJ2-7, with D perhaps assigned TRBD1 or TRBD2 (5 bases each). The V and J ends lost 5 bases and 0 bases respectively, with 14 bases between them. The CDR3 is 15 amino acids. Germline V CDR1 and CDR2: PRHDT, FYEKMQ (reference sequence). CDR3 protein: CASSPRGESSYEQYF. CDR3 bases: TGTGCCAGCAGCCCCAGAGGGGAGAGCTCCTACGAGCAGTACTTC.

The chain recombines TRBV11-2 with TRBJ2-3, with unresolved D. This CDR3 has 10 amino acids. CDR1 and CDR2 from the germline V gene are SGHAT and FQNNGV. V lost 8 bases and J lost 4, with 4 bases in between. CDR3 bases: TGTGCCAGCCGCGCAGATACGCAGTATTTT. Amino acids: CASRADTQYF.

The rearrangement uses TRBV6-5 and TRBJ1-2; D is ambiguous. Germline CDR1 and CDR2: MNHEY and SVGAGI. This CDR3 spans 16 amino acids. V shed 3 bases and J shed 0 bases, with 14 bases lying between them. In nucleotides, the CDR3 is TGTGCCAGCAGTTATTCCGTCGGAGAAGCTAACTATGGCTACACCTTC. It encodes CASSYSVGEANYGYTF.

The chain carries TRBV27 and TRBJ2-3; D uncertain. This CDR3 region has 19 residues. Trimming took 3 bases from V and 3 from J, leaving 25 bases between them. Germline loops: CDR1 MNHEY, CDR2 SMNVEV (reference sequence). Here the CDR3 reads CASSFKPSVGLPGTDTQYF. For the CDR3, the DNA is TGTGCCAGCAGTTTCAAACCCTCCGTGGGCCTCCCTGGGACAGATACGCAGTATTTT.

The J gene is TRBJ1-5, the V gene TRBV5-6; a possible D gene is TRBD1 (5 bases). Germline values: CDR1 SGHDT, CDR2 YYEEEE. This CDR3 is built from 12 residues. The V and J ends lost 2 bases and 7 bases respectively, with 7 bases between them. CDR3: CASSFGGQPQHF. In nucleotides, the CDR3 is TGTGCCAGCAGCTTTGGGGGGCAGCCCCAGCATTTT.

This sequence joins TRBV30 and TRBJ2-1, with 11 positions matching TRBD2. J lost 2 bases, V lost 0 bases, and 9 bases had no gene match. This CDR3 has 18 residues. Germline values: CDR1 GTSNPN, CDR2 SVGIG (reference sequence). Here the CDR3 DNA reads TGTGCCTGGAGTGTTAGGAGGGCTAGCGGGGGGACCTACAATGAGCAGTTCTTC. Translation gives CAWSVRRASGGTYNEQFF. Based on the CDR3 plus reference TRBV30 and TRBJ2-1, the full variable domain is SQTIHQWPATLVQPVGSPLSLECTVEGTSNPNLYWYRQAAGRGLQLLFYSVGIGQISSEVPQNLSASRPQDRQFILSSKKLLLSDSGFYLCAWSVRRASGGTYNEQFFGPGTRLTVL.

The gene calls are TRBV7-8 and TRBJ2-3; D call uncertain. This CDR3 spans 14 amino acids. Per germline, CDR1 SGHVS and CDR2 FQNEAQ. V was cut by 5 bases and J by 2 bases, with 11 bases left in between. The CDR3: CASSQDHYTDTQYF. The CDR3 DNA follows: TGTGCCAGCAGCCAGGACCATTACACAGATACGCAGTATTTT.

The chain has TRBV11-3 and TRBJ2-1; D gene uncertain. V lost 1 base, J lost 3 bases, and 10 bases lay in between. This CDR3 has 15 residues. Germline CDR1 SGHNT, CDR2 YENEEA. DNA for the CDR3: TGTGCCAGCAGCTTAGCCCCCGCTGGCTACAATGAGCAGTTCTTC. Translated, it gives CASSLAPAGYNEQFF.

The chain is built from TRBV7-6 and TRBJ2-1; D is undetermined. CDR3 length equals 13 residues. The ends were cut back, 2 bases at V and 8 bases at J, with 10 bases in the middle. The germline V gene encodes CDR1 SGHVS and CDR2 FNYEAQ. The CDR3 region is CASSLPRRDEQFF. The CDR3 nucleotides are TGTGCCAGCAGCTTACCAAGAAGGGATGAGCAGTTCTTC.

The chain combines TRBV19 with TRBJ2-7; TRBD1 matches at 9 bases. In germline, CDR1 is LNHDA, CDR2 SQIVND (reference sequence). The ends lost 3 bases at V and 2 bases at J; junction bases unmatched: 8. The CDR3 spans 16 residues. CDR3 bases: TGTGCCAGTAGTATCCTAGGGACAGGGAAAACCTACGAGCAGTACTTC. Its protein product is CASSILGTGKTYEQYF.

The gene calls are TRBV5-6 and TRBJ2-5, with 10 bases lining up with TRBD2. Trimming at V came to 0 bases and at J to 5 bases, leaving 4 bases not matched to a gene. CDR1 SGHDT and CDR2 YYEEEE come from the germline V gene. The CDR3 is 15 residues long. CDR3 sequence reads: CASSLGAGGLETQYF. The CDR3 coding sequence is TGTGCCAGCAGCTTGGGAGCGGGGGGGCTTGAGACCCAGTACTTC. Full variable domain (outside the CDR3, taken from reference TRBV5-6 and TRBJ2-5): DAGVTQSPTHLIKTRGQQVTLRCSPKSGHDTVSWYQQALGQGPQFIFQYYEEEERQRGNFPDRFSGHQFPNYSSELNVNALLLGDSALYLCASSLGAGGLETQYFGPGTRLLVL.

The chain combines TRBV6-6 with TRBJ2-2; maybe TRBD1 (6 bases). The CDR3 length is 15 residues. Trimming shortened V by 5 bases and J by 1 base, and 11 bases separated the two germline ends. The germline V gene has CDR1 MNHNY and CDR2 SVGAGI (reference sequence). CDR3 loop: CASSARGQNTGELFF. The CDR3 DNA sequence: TGTGCCAGCAGTGCCCGGGGACAGAACACCGGGGAGCTGTTTTTT.

CDR3 sequence (DNA): TGTGCCAGCAGCTTCGGGAACACTGAAGCTTTCTTT. It is translated as CASSFGNTEAFF. The rearrangement joins TRBV7-9 to TRBJ1-1, with D uncertain. This CDR3 region has 12 residues. The V and J ends lost 3 bases and 1 base respectively, with 3 bases between them. Germline V gives CDR1 SEHNR, CDR2 FQNEAQ (reference sequence).

This chain links TRBV6-1 with TRBJ1-2; D perhaps matches TRBD1 (6 bases). The CDR3 loop spans 15 amino acids. Germline V gene sequence: CDR1 MNHNS, CDR2 SASEGT. Deletions cut 3 bases from V and 2 bases from J, with 13 bases between. The CDR3 region is CASSDDPTGNYGYTF. The CDR3 DNA reads as TGTGCCAGCAGTGACGATCCGACAGGAAACTATGGCTACACCTTC.

This clone was recorded only once. The rearrangement joins TRBV4-1 to TRBJ2-7, with 8 positions matching TRBD2. CDR3 size: 14 residues. Germline CDR1 MGHRA, CDR2 YSYEKL. J lost 3 bases, V lost 1 base, and 2 bases had no gene match. The CDR3 DNA is TGCGCCAGCAGCCAAGGGACTAGCAGCTACGAGCAGTACTTC. Its translation: CASSQGTSSYEQYF.

This clone is a singleton in its sample. The rearrangement uses TRBV10-2 and TRBJ2-7; 8 nucleotides line up with TRBD1. V dropped 0 bases and J dropped 2; count of bases not matched to a gene: 6. The germline V gene encodes CDR1 WSHSY and CDR2 SAAADI. CDR3 length: 16 residues. This CDR3 is CASSESDRAAPYEQYF. The CDR3 nucleotides read TGCGCCAGCAGTGAGTCGGACAGGGCCGCCCCCTACGAGCAGTACTTC.

The chain is built from TRBV5-1 and TRBJ2-3, with D perhaps matching TRBD1 (6 bases). The CDR3 runs 15 residues. CDR1 is SGHRS and CDR2 is YFSETQ in the germline V gene. Trimming pared 3 bases from V and 1 base from J, leaving 12 bases between. The CDR3 protein is CASSSQGQGTDTQYF. The CDR3 DNA reads as TGCGCCAGCAGCTCCCAGGGGCAGGGCACAGATACGCAGTATTTT. Full variable domain (remainder filled in from reference TRBV5-1 and TRBJ2-3): KAGVTQTPRYLIKTRGQQVTLSCSPISGHRSVSWYQQTPGQGLQFLFEYFSETQRNKGNFPGRFSGRQFSNSRSEMNVSTLELGDSALYLCASSSQGQGTDTQYFGPGTRLTVL.

The V gene is TRBV27, the J gene TRBJ2-3; no clear D. V shed 0 bases and J shed 6 bases, with 4 bases lying between them. The CDR3 runs to 12 residues. Looked up from germline, CDR1 is MNHEY and CDR2 is SMNVEV (reference sequence). The CDR3 nucleotides read TGTGCCAGCAGTTTATCAGGGGATACGCAGTATTTT. Translated, it gives CASSLSGDTQYF.